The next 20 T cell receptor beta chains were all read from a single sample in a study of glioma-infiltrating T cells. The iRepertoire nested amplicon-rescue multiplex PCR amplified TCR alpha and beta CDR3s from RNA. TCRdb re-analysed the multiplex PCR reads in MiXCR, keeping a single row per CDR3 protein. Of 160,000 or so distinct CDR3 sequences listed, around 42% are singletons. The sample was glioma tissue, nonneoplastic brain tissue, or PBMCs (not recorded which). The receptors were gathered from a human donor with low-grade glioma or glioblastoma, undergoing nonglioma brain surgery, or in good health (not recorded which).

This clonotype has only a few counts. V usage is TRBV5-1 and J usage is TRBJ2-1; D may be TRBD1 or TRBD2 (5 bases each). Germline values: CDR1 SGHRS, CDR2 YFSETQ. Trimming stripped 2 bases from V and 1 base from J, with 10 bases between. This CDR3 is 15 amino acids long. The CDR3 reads CASSLDGASYNEQFF. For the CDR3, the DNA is TGCGCCAGCAGCTTAGACGGGGCTTCCTACAATGAGCAGTTCTTC.

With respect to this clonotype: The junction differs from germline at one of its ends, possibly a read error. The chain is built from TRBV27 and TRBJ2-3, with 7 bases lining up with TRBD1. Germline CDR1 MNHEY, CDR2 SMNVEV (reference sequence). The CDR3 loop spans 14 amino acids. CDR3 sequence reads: CASKETGSKDKQYF. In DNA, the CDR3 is TGTGCCAGCAAGGAGACAGGGAGCAAAGATAAGCAGTATTTT.

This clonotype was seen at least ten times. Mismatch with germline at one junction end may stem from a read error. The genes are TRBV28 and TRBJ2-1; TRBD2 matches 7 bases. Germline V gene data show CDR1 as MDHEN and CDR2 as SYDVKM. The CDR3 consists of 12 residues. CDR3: CASSLSGGSSIF. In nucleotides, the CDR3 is TGTGCCAGCAGTTTATCGGGCGGGAGTAGTATCTTC. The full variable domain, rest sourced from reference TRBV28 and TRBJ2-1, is DVKVTQSSRYLVKRTGEKVFLECVQDMDHENMFWYRQDPGLGLRLIYFSYDVKMKEKGDIPEGYSVSREKKERFSLILESASTNQTSMYLCASSLSGGSSIFGPGTRLTVL.

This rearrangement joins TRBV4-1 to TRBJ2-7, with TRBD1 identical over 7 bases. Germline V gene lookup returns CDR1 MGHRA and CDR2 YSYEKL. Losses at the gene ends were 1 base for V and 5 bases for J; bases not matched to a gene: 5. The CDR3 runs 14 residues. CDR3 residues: CASSQGQGKDEQYF. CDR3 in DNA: TGCGCCAGCAGCCAAGGACAGGGAAAGGACGAGCAGTACTTC.

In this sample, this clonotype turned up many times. In DNA form, the CDR3 reads TGTGCCAGCAGTGAAAATACGGACACTGAAGCTTTCTTT. Its translation is CASSENTDTEAFF. This sequence joins TRBV2 and TRBJ1-1, with D unclear. Germline V gene sequence: CDR1 SNHLY, CDR2 FYNNEI. Trimming removed 2 bases from V and 3 bases from J, with 7 bases in between. The CDR3 is made up of 13 amino acids.

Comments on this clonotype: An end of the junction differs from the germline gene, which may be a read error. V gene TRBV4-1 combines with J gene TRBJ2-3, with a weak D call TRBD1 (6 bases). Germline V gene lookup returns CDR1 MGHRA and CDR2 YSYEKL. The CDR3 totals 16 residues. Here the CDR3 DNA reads TGTGCCAGCAACCCTTCGAGGGGGAGTATTCCAGATACGCAGTATTTT. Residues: CASNPSRGSIPDTQYF.

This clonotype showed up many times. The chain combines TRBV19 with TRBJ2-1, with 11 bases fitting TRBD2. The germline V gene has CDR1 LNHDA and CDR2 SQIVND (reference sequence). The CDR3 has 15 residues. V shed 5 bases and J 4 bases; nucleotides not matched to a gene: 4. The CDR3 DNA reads TGTGCCAGTAGTTTACTAGCGGGAGCTTACAATGAGCAGTTCTTC. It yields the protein CASSLLAGAYNEQFF.

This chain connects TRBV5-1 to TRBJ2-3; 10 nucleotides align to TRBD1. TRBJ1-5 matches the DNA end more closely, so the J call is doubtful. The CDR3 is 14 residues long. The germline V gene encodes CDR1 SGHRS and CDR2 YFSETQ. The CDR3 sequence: CASSGTGATDTQHF. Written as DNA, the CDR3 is TGCGCCAGCAGCGGGACAGGGGCCACAGATACGCAGCATTTT.

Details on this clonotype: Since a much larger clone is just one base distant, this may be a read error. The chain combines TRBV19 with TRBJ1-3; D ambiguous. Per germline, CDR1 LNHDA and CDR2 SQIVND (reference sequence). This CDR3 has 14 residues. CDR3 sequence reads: CGSSMVTSGNTIYF. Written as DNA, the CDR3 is TGTGGCAGTAGTATGGTAACTTCTGGAAACACCATATATTTT.

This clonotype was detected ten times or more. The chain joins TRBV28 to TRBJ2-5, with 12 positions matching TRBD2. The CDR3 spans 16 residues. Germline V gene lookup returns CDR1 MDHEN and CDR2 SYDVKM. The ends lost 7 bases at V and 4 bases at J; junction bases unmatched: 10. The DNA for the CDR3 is TGTGCCAGCAAGCTAGCGGGAGGGCCACGGGGAGAGACCCAGTACTTC. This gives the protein CASKLAGGPRGETQYF.

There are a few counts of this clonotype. CDR3 in amino acids: CSVDRDQETQYF. The CDR3 DNA follows: TGCAGCGTTGACAGGGACCAAGAGACCCAGTACTTC. This chain connects TRBV29-1 to TRBJ2-5; a possible D gene is TRBD1 (5 bases). V gave up 3 bases and J gave up 0 bases, with 5 bases separating them. CDR3 length: 12 amino acids. Germline V gene sequence: CDR1 SQVTM, CDR2 ANQGSEA.

In DNA, the CDR3 is TGTGCCAGCACCATACAGGGCGGGAGCAATCAGCCCCAGCATTTT. Translating gives CASTIQGGSNQPQHF. The chain is built from TRBV7-2 and TRBJ1-5; a weak D match, TRBD1 (6 bases). Trimming took off 7 bases at V and 1 base at J, with 14 bases between the two ends. The germline gives CDR1 SGHTA, CDR2 FQGNSA. CDR3 length: 15 amino acids.

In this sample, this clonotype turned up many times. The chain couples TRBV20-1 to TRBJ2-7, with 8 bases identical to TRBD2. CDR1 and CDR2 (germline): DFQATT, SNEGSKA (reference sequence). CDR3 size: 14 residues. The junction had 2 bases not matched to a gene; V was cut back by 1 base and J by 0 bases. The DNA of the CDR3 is TGCAGTGCTAGAGGACTAGCGTCCTCCTACGAGCAGTACTTC. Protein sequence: CSARGLASSYEQYF.

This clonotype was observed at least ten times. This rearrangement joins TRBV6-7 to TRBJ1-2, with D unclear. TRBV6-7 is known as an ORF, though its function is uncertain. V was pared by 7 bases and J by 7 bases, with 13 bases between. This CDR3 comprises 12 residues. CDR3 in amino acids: CASILPLVGYTF. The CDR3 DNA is TGTGCCAGCATCTTACCTCTTGTTGGCTACACCTTC.

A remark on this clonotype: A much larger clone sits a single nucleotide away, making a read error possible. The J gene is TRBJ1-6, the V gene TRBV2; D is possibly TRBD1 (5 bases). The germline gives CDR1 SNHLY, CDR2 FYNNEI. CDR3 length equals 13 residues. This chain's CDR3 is CASSNRQNSPLNF. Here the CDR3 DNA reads TGTGCCAGCAGTAATCGACAGAATTCACCCCTCAACTTT.

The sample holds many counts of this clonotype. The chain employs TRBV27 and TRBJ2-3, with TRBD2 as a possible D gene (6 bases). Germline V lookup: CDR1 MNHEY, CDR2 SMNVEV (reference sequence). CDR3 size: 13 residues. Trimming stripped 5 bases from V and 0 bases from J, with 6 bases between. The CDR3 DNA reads TGTGCCAGCAGTGGGACTAGCACAGATACGCAGTATTTT. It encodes CASSGTSTDTQYF.

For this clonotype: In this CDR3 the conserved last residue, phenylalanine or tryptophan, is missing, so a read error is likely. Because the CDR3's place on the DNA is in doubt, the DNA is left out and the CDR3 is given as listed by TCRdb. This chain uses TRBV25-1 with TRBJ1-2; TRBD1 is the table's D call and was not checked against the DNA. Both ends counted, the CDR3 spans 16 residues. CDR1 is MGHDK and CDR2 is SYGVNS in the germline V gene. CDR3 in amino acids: CASPWTGVTLNYGNTL.

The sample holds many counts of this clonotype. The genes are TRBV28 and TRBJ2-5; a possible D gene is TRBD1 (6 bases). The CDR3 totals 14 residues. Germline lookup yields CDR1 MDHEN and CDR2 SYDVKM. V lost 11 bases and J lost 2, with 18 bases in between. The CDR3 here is CAASGQAYQETQYF. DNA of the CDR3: TGTGCCGCATCGGGACAAGCTTATCAAGAGACCCAGTACTTC. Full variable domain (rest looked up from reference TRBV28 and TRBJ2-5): DVKVTQSSRYLVKRTGEKVFLECVQDMDHENMFWYRQDPGLGLRLIYFSYDVKMKEKGDIPEGYSVSREKKERFSLILESASTNQTSMYLCAASGQAYQETQYFGPGTRLLVL.

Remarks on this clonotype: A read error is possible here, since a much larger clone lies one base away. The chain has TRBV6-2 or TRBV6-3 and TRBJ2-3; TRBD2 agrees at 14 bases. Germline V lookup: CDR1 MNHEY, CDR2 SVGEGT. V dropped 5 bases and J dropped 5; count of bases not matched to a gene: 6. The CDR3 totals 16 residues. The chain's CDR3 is CASSIGTSGSLDTQYF. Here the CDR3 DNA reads TGTGCCAGCAGTATCGGGACTAGCGGGAGTCTAGATACGCAGTATTTT.

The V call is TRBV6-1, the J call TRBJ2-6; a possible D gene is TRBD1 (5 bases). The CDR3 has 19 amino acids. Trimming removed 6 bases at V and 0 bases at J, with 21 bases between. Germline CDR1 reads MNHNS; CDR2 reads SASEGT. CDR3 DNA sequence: TGTGCCAGCAGCCCGAAGGTCTCTACAGGCAGCTCTGGGGCCAACGTCCTGACTTTC. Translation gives CASSPKVSTGSSGANVLTF.